The 6 T cell receptor beta chains in this list originate from one sample, sequenced in a study of T cell changes during pregnancy in multiple sclerosis. This table comes from immunoSEQ multiplex PCR, and its TCRdb copy is limited to in-frame clones, with some not included. There are about 27,000 clones in the sample; about nine tenths occur only once, and 8.3% lies in the top ten. The specimen was CD8+ T cells from peripheral blood mononuclear cells, collected in the second trimester of pregnancy. Receptor source: a female donor with multiple sclerosis, enrolled in a pregnancy study.

This clone came up many times. Written as DNA, the CDR3 is TGTGCCAGCAGCTTAGATTTTCGCGGCCTTTCCCGGGAGCAGTACTTC. Protein product: CASSLDFRGLSREQYF. The chain uses TRBV11-2 and TRBJ2-7; no reliable D call. From germline, CDR1 is SGHAT and CDR2 FQNNGV. Between the trimmed V and J ends, which lost 0 bases and 7 bases, there was a span of 19 bases. CDR3 length: 16 residues.

V usage is TRBV7-9 and J usage is TRBJ2-1; 7 bases align to TRBD1. Germline-derived CDR1 and CDR2 are SEHNR and FQNEAQ (reference sequence). This CDR3 region has 14 residues. V trimming: 6 bases; J trimming: 1 base; junction bases outside the gene matches: 3. For the CDR3, the DNA is TGTGCCAGCAGTAGACAGGGTTCCTACAATGAGCAGTTCTTC. Encoded protein: CASSRQGSYNEQFF.

CDR3 bases: TGTGCCAGCAGCTTAGGCGTGGGAGGTGAGCAGTTCTTC. Encoded protein: CASSLGVGGEQFF. The chain carries TRBV13 and TRBJ2-1; the D gene is possibly TRBD2 (6 bases). Between the trimmed V and J ends, which lost 0 bases and 9 bases, there was a span of 9 bases. Germline CDR1 is PRHDT and CDR2 is FYEKMQ (reference sequence). This CDR3 contains 13 residues.

The J gene is TRBJ1-6, the V gene TRBV5-1, with 7 bases that match TRBD1. Germline lookup yields CDR1 SGHRS and CDR2 YFSETQ. This CDR3 has 13 amino acids. With V trimmed by 1 base and J by 15 bases, 7 bases remained unmatched. CDR3 sequence: CASSLRTGENLHF. CDR3 nucleotides: TGCGCCAGCAGCTTGAGGACAGGCGAAAACCTCCACTTT.

The CDR3 bases are TGTGCCTGGAGTGTGCGGGACGGCTATGAAGCTTTCTTT. Amino acid sequence: CAWSVRDGYEAFF. The chain combines TRBV30 with TRBJ1-1; tentatively, D is TRBD1 (5 bases). Trimming left V 0 bases short and J 7 bases short, with 12 bases between. Per the germline V gene, CDR1 is GTSNPN and CDR2 is SVGIG (reference sequence). The CDR3 is 13 amino acids.

CDR3 bases: TGTGCCAGCAGCCTACTGGGGGGAAACTACGAGCAGTACTTC. This encodes CASSLLGGNYEQYF. The chain employs TRBV5-4 and TRBJ2-7; weak D call: TRBD2 (6 bases). CDR1 and CDR2 from the germline V gene are SGHNT and YYREEE (reference sequence). Trimming stripped 4 bases from V and 3 bases from J, with 14 bases between. The CDR3 has 14 amino acids.